The sequence of this T cell receptor beta chain was determined in a study of PD-L1 blockade in urothelial cancer. Study information: Prior chemotherapy in patients spanned 0 to 3 regimens.

Libraries were prepared by immunoSEQ multiplex PCR; TCRdb keeps only in-frame clonotypes and omits some of them. The table has about 45,000 clones, 70% to 90% seen once. Patients presented with locally advanced or metastatic urothelial carcinoma. The CDR3 consists of 14 residues. V shed 0 bases and J shed 8 bases, with 10 bases lying between them. Germline V gene sequence: CDR1 MGHRA, CDR2 YSYEKL. The sequence was obtained from a man at least 80 years old with urothelial cancer. The genes are TRBV4-1 and TRBJ1-4, with D possibly matching TRBD1 (6 bases). The source was PBMCs, collected around atezolizumab (anti-PD-L1) treatment. CDR3 sequence reads: CASSQDRGREKLFF. CDR3 nucleotides: TGCGCCAGCAGCCAAGACAGGGGCAGGGAAAAACTGTTTTTT.